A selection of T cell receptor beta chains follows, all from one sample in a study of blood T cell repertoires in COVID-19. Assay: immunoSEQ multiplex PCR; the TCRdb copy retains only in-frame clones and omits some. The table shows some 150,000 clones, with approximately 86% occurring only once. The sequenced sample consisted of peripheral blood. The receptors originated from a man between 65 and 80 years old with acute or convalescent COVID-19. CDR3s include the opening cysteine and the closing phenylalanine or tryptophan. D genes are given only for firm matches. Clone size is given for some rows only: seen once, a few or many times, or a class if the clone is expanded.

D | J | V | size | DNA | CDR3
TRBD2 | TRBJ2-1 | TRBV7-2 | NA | TGTGCCAGCAGCTACGGAGCGAGCGGGGGGTACAATGAGCAGTTCTTC | CASSYGASGGYNEQFF
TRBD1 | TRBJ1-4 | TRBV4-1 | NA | TGCGCCAGCAGCCAAGATAAAAGGGGGCGGGATGAAAAACTGTTTTTT | CASSQDKRGRDEKLFF
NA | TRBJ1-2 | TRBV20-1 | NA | TGCAGTGCTAGAGATTATCCTGTCGACACCTTC | CSARDYPVDTF
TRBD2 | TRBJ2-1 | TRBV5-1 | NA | TGCGCCAGCAGCTTGTCACTAGCGGGATTCGATGAGCAGTTCTTC | CASSLSLAGFDEQFF
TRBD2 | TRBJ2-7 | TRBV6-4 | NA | TGTGCCAGCTATAGGCTAGCGGGAGGAATGAGGTCCTACGAGCAGTACTTC | CASYRLAGGMRSYEQYF
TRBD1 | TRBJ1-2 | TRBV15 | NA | TGTGCCACCAGCACAACAGGGGATGGCTACACCTTC | CATSTTGDGYTF
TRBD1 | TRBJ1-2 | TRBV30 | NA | TGTGCCGGACCCCGGGACAGGGAAGGAGGCTACACCTTC | CAGPRDREGGYTF
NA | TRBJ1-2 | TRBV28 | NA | TGTGCCAGCAGTTTCTCCCTGCGACGAGGTTACACCTTC | CASSFSLRRGYTF
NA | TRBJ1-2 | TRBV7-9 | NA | TGTGCCAGCAGCTTAGATCAGGGTTGGAATGGCTACACCTTC | CASSLDQGWNGYTF
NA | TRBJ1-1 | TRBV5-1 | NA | TGCGCCAGCCTAAAAACTCCGGACAGGAACACTGAAGCTTTCTTT | CASLKTPDRNTEAFF
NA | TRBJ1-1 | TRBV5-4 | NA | TGTGCCAGCAGCTTGGAAAGGGGGGGGTTGCCTGAAGCTTTCTTT | CASSLERGGLPEAFF
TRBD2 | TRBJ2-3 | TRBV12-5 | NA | TGTGCTAGTGGTCCTCGGACTAGCGGGGTTAATTTGGGAGATACGCAGTATTTT | CASGPRTSGVNLGDTQYF
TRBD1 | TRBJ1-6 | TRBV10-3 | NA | TGTGCCATCAGGGAGACAGGGCTTTATTCACCCCTCCACTTT | CAIRETGLYSPLHF
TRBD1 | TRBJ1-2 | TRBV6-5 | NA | TGTGCCAGCAGGCCGGACAGGGGGGGGCGCGGCTACACCTTC | CASRPDRGGRGYTF
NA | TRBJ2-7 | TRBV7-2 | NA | TGTGCCAGCAGCACCCAAGGACGGGACTACGAGCAGTACTTC | CASSTQGRDYEQYF
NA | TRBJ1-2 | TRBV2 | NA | TGTGCCAGCAGTGAAGAGGACATAGGTGGAGGCTACACCTTC | CASSEEDIGGGYTF
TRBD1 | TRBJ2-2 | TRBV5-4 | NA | TGTGCCAGCAGCAAGGACAGGGGGCGTCACGGGGAGCTGTTTTTT | CASSKDRGRHGELFF
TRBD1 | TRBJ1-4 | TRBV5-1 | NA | TGCGCCAGCACAAAACAGGGGGGCCTTAATGAAAAACTGTTTTTT | CASTKQGGLNEKLFF
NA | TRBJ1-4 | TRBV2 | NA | TGTGCCAGCGGGGAGGAGCGGGGCCAAGAAAAACTGTTTTTT | CASGEERGQEKLFF
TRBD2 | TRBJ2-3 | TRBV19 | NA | TGTGCCAGTAGTATGGGACTAACTCATCCTAGCACAGATACGCAGTATTTT | CASSMGLTHPSTDTQYF
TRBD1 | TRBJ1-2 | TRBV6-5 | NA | TGTGCCAGCAGCACCACAGGGGCAGTGAAAACCTTC | CASSTTGAVKTF
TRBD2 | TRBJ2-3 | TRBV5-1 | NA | TGCGCCAGCCAAGACACGGGGACTAGATTGGATACGCAGTATTTT | CASQDTGTRLDTQYF
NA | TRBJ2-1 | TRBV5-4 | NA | TGTGCCAGCAGTAGTCCTGATAATGAGCAGTTCTTC | CASSSPDNEQFF
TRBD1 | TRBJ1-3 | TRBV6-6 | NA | TGTGCCAGCAGTGTACGAGGGGGCCACACCATATATTTT | CASSVRGGHTIYF
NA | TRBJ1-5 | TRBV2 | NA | TGTGCCAGCAGTATTCGAGTGCGGCAGCCCCAGCATTTT | CASSIRVRQPQHF
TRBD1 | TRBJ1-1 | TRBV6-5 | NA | TGTGCCAGCAGTTACGGGTTGGGACAGGGTAACACTGAAGCTTTCTTT | CASSYGLGQGNTEAFF
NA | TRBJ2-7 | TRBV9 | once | TGTGCCAGCAGCGTAGGACAGGGAGGCTACGAGCAGTACTTC | CASSVGQGGYEQYF
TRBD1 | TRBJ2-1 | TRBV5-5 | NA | TGTGCCAGCATCAGAGGACAGGGGACTTACAATGAGCAGTTCTTC | CASIRGQGTYNEQFF
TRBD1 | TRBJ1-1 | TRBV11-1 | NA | TGTGCCAGCAGCTTGGAAACAGGGGGCACTGAAGCTTTCTTT | CASSLETGGTEAFF
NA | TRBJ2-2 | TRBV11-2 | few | TGTGCCAGCAGAGCTTCTTACAGGGCGAGGATGGACACCGGGGAGCTGTTTTTT | CASRASYRARMDTGELFF
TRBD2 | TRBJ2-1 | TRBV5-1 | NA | TGCGCCAGCAGCGCGGGACTAGCGGGAGGAAATGAGCAGTTCTTC | CASSAGLAGGNEQFF
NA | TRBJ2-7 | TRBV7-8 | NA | TGTGCCAGCAACCAAGTGGGTTCTAGGGGTCCCTACGAGCAGTACTTC | CASNQVGSRGPYEQYF
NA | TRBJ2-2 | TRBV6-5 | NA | TGTGCCAGCAGTTACACTAGCTCGCCCGGGGAGCTGTTTTTT | CASSYTSSPGELFF
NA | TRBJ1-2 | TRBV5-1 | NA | TGCGCCAGCGGACCTAGGGGCGTAGCTAACTATGGCTACACCTTC | CASGPRGVANYGYTF
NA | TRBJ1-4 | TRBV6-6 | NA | TGTGCCAGCAGGCCCAGTGGAGGGGCTGAAAAACTGTTTTTT | CASRPSGGAEKLFF
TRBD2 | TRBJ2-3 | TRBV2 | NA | TGTGCCAGCAGTGATCCGGGACTAGCGGGAGGGACCCGGGATACGCAGTATTTT | CASSDPGLAGGTRDTQYF
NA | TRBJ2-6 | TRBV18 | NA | TGTGCCAGCTCACTACAGCAATACTCTGGGGCCAACGTCCTGACTTTC | CASSLQQYSGANVLTF